Each of the 26 T cell receptor beta chains below was sequenced from the same sample in a study of T cells in Graves' hyperthyroidism and ophthalmopathy. Amplified regions were TCR beta CDR3 sequences from RNA transcripts. TCR CDR3 underwent first-round RT-PCR with the HTBI primer set. TCRdb passed the multiplex PCR reads through MiXCR, listing each CDR3 protein once. The data show approximately 500,000 distinct CDR3 sequences, more than 45% seen once. The sample was peripheral blood or thyroid tissue (not recorded which). These receptors originate from a woman in her late teens or twenties with Graves' hyperthyroidism.

The chain employs TRBV18 and TRBJ2-7, with TRBD1 matching over 8 bases. The CDR3 contains 15 residues. Germline V lookup: CDR1 KGHSH, CDR2 LQKENI. The junction had 7 bases not matched to a gene; V was cut back by 0 bases and J by 6 bases. CDR3: CASSPPTGQGGEQYF. CDR3 DNA: TGTGCCAGCTCACCACCGACTGGACAGGGAGGCGAGCAGTACTTC.

At least ten counts were recorded for this clonotype. V is TRBV10-1 and J is TRBJ2-7, with a weak D call TRBD2 (5 bases). CDR1 and CDR2 (germline): WNHNN, SYGVQD (reference sequence). CDR3 size: 12 residues. With 0 bases removed from V and 9 bases from J, the gap between germline ends came to 9 bases. The CDR3 is CASSESRGMQYF. The DNA of the CDR3 is TGCGCCAGCAGTGAGTCCCGGGGAATGCAGTACTTC.

There are many counts of this clonotype. The V and J genes are TRBV7-6 and TRBJ1-2, with a tentative D call TRBD1 (5 bases). The CDR3 length is 16 residues. Looked up from germline, CDR1 is SGHVS and CDR2 is FNYEAQ. Deletions cut 5 bases from V and 5 bases from J, with 21 bases between. This CDR3 reads CASSPESWRGGYGYTF. CDR3 nucleotides: TGTGCCAGCAGCCCTGAAAGTTGGCGTGGGGGTTATGGCTACACCTTC.

In its sample, this clonotype was seen many times. This sequence joins TRBV20-1 and TRBJ1-1; D is ambiguous. The CDR3 spans 13 residues. Germline V gene lookup returns CDR1 DFQATT and CDR2 SNEGSKA (reference sequence). V dropped 2 bases and J dropped 1 base, with 8 bases sitting between them. CDR3 sequence reads: CSARPAPNTEAFF. For the CDR3, the DNA is TGCAGTGCTAGACCCGCCCCGAACACTGAAGCTTTCTTT.

The rearrangement uses TRBV7-2 and TRBJ1-1; D remains unclear. Germline CDR1 and CDR2: SGHTA and FQGNSA. With 5 bases removed from V and 1 base from J, the gap between germline ends came to 11 bases. This CDR3 has 14 residues. CDR3 region: CASSPAWGNTEAFF. CDR3 in DNA: TGTGCCAGCAGCCCGGCTTGGGGGAACACTGAAGCTTTCTTT.

The chain links TRBV20-1 to TRBJ1-2, with 9 positions matching TRBD1. The trim removed 6 bases at V and 4 bases at J, leaving 6 bases unmatched. The CDR3 has 13 residues. Germline V lookup: CDR1 DFQATT, CDR2 SNEGSKA (reference sequence). CDR3 sequence reads: CSARTGDSYGYTF. DNA of the CDR3: TGCAGTGCAAGGACAGGGGACAGCTATGGCTACACCTTC.

Comment on this clonotype: A much larger clonotype is one base distant, so this may be a read error. The genes are TRBV6-1 and TRBJ2-7, with D perhaps TRBD1 (5 bases). Per the germline V gene, CDR1 is MNHNS and CDR2 is SASEGT. This CDR3 comprises 13 residues. The V and J ends lost 11 bases and 3 bases respectively, with 17 bases between them. The CDR3 protein is CAGARQYHYEQYF. CDR3 coding DNA: TGTGCCGGCGCGAGACAGTATCACTACGAGCAGTACTTC.

This clonotype was observed many times. The chain combines TRBV11-3 with TRBJ1-1; 7 positions agree with TRBD1. The germline V gene has CDR1 SGHNT and CDR2 YENEEA. V shed 5 bases and J 1 base; nucleotides not matched to a gene: 7. CDR3 size: 15 residues. The CDR3 spells CASSEAGGRNTEAFF. CDR3 nucleotide sequence: TGTGCCAGCAGCGAGGCAGGGGGGCGGAACACTGAAGCTTTCTTT.

The rearrangement links TRBV7-9 to TRBJ2-7, with 14 bases matching TRBD2. The CDR3 length is 16 residues. Germline-derived CDR1 and CDR2 are SEHNR and FQNEAQ (reference sequence). The trim removed 4 bases at V and 3 bases at J, leaving 5 bases unmatched. CDR3 bases: TGTGCCAGCAGCTCGACGACTAGCGGGAGGGACTACGAGCAGTACTTC. This translates into CASSSTTSGRDYEQYF.

The V call is TRBV25-1, the J call TRBJ2-7; D perhaps matches TRBD2 (6 bases). V lost 6 bases and J lost 1, with 13 bases in between. CDR3 length: 14 amino acids. CDR1 and CDR2 from the germline V gene are MGHDK and SYGVNS. The CDR3 DNA is TGTGCCAGCAGGGGGACTGGACATTCCTACGAGCAGTACTTC. This gives the protein CASRGTGHSYEQYF.

The V and J genes are TRBV6-2 or TRBV6-3 and TRBJ1-1; D is unresolved. The CDR3 is 16 residues long. The ends were cut back, 1 base at V and 0 bases at J, with 12 bases in the middle. Per the germline V gene, CDR1 is MNHEY and CDR2 is SVGEGT. CDR3 nucleotide sequence: TGTGCCAGCAGTTACTTCGTCAGTTTAATGAACACTGAAGCTTTCTTT. This encodes CASSYFVSLMNTEAFF.

The rearrangement uses TRBV20-1 and TRBJ2-5; 8 bases match TRBD2. Losses at the gene ends were 3 bases for V and 1 base for J; bases not matched to a gene: 1. There are 13 residues in the CDR3. CDR1 is DFQATT and CDR2 is SNEGSKA in the germline V gene (reference sequence). The chain's CDR3 is CSASGRGQETQYF. The CDR3 bases are TGCAGTGCTAGCGGGAGGGGCCAAGAGACCCAGTACTTC.

This sequence joins TRBV29-1 and TRBJ2-7; TRBD2 agrees at 13 bases. This CDR3 has 16 residues. V lost 8 bases, J lost 5 bases, and 15 bases stayed unmatched. Germline V gene lookup returns CDR1 SQVTM and CDR2 ANQGSEA. The CDR3 region has the DNA TGCAGCTCACCGGCGACTAGCGGGAGGTATCGGAACGAGCAGTACTTC. Translation gives CSSPATSGRYRNEQYF.

This clonotype has a count of ten or more. The chain carries TRBV19 and TRBJ2-7, with D possibly TRBD2 on 6 matching bases. Trimming left V 5 bases short and J 3 bases short, with 14 bases between. The CDR3 consists of 14 residues. Germline V gene lookup returns CDR1 LNHDA and CDR2 SQIVND (reference sequence). The CDR3 spells CASSARGRLYEQYF. As DNA, the CDR3 is TGTGCCAGTAGTGCCCGGGGGAGACTCTACGAGCAGTACTTC.

This clonotype was detected once. One end of the junction is discordant with germline, which a read error may explain. This chain joins TRBV25-1 and TRBJ1-2, with D hard to call. This CDR3 is 13 amino acids long. CDR1 is MGHDK and CDR2 is SYGVNS in the germline V gene. The CDR3 spells CASSSGRFYGHTF. Here the CDR3 DNA reads TGTGCCAGCTCATCGGGGAGGTTCTATGGCCACACCTTC.

About this clonotype itself: At one end, the junction sequence differs from germline, possibly due to a read error. This chain joins TRBV4-3 and TRBJ2-7; no definite D call. Germline loops: CDR1 LGHNA, CDR2 YSLEER. The CDR3 contains 15 residues. CDR3 region: CASSQVAGAFYDQYF. The CDR3 nucleotides are TGCGCCAGCAGCCAAGTGGCTGGCGCCTTCTACGATCAGTACTTC.

Ten or more counts support this clonotype. The chain is built from TRBV2 and TRBJ2-6; D is unresolved. The CDR3 loop spans 15 amino acids. The V gene's germline CDR1 is SNHLY and CDR2 FYNNEI. V was clipped by 3 bases and J by 0 bases, with 6 bases between them. CDR3 protein: CASSEKGSGANVLTF. In DNA form, the CDR3 reads TGTGCCAGCAGTGAGAAGGGCTCTGGGGCCAACGTCCTGACTTTC.

Comments on this clonotype: This may come from a read error, since a much larger clone is one base off. This chain joins TRBV2 and TRBJ2-7; the match to TRBD1 covers 9 bases. Unmatched junction bases numbered 6, after V lost 2 bases and J lost 4 bases. The CDR3 runs 15 residues. Germline CDR1 is SNHLY and CDR2 is FYNNEI. CDR3 sequence: CASSERRDRAYEQYF. CDR3 coding DNA: TGTGCCAGCAGTGAAAGGCGGGACAGGGCTTACGAGCAGTACTTC.

This chain joins TRBV7-3 and TRBJ2-7, with 8 bases lining up with TRBD1. This CDR3 spans 15 amino acids. CDR1 is SGHTA, CDR2 FQGTGA, per germline. V was clipped by 4 bases and J by 2 bases; unmatched bases: 7. CDR3 sequence: CASSSSDRGTYEQYF. DNA for the CDR3: TGTGCCAGCAGCTCTAGCGACAGGGGAACCTACGAGCAGTACTTC.

The V and J genes are TRBV5-1 and TRBJ1-5; D call uncertain. This CDR3 comprises 12 residues. V was cut by 5 bases and J by 11 bases, with 14 bases left in between. In germline, CDR1 is SGHRS, CDR2 YFSETQ. The CDR3 nucleotides read TGCGCCAGCAGAGTGGCGTGGGAGACCCAGCATTTT. Protein: CASRVAWETQHF.

This chain uses TRBV2 with TRBJ2-1; tentatively, D is TRBD1 (5 bases). Trimming left V 4 bases short and J 12 bases short, with 13 bases between. The germline CDR1 and CDR2 sequences are SNHLY and FYNNEI. This CDR3 is 12 amino acids long. The CDR3 here is CASSGGTDTQFF. The CDR3 DNA follows: TGTGCCAGCAGTGGGGGCACAGATACGCAGTTCTTC.

This chain connects TRBV10-3 to TRBJ2-7; 14 nucleotides line up with TRBD2. V was clipped by 6 bases and J by 6 bases; unmatched bases: 4. Per the germline V gene, CDR1 is ENHRY and CDR2 is SYGVKD. The CDR3 loop spans 14 amino acids. In nucleotides, the CDR3 is TGTGCCATCAGGGGACTAGCGGGAGCTACCGAGCAGTACTTC. Protein: CAIRGLAGATEQYF.

J is TRBJ2-1 and V is TRBV19, with D perhaps TRBD2 (5 bases). Germline V CDR1 and CDR2: LNHDA, SQIVND (reference sequence). CDR3 length: 13 amino acids. Trimming took off 5 bases at V and 6 bases at J, with 11 bases between the two ends. CDR3 sequence reads: CASSVSSSNEQFF. In DNA, the CDR3 is TGTGCCAGTAGTGTCTCTAGCAGCAATGAGCAGTTCTTC.

This clonotype was detected ten times or more. The chain combines TRBV7-9 with TRBJ2-7; D is ambiguous. Germline V gives CDR1 SEHNR, CDR2 FQNEAQ (reference sequence). The V and J ends lost 4 bases and 4 bases respectively, with 14 bases between them. The CDR3 runs to 14 residues. The CDR3 bases are TGTGCCAGCAGCTCCAGTGTTCTAGTATACGAGCAGTACTTC. This encodes CASSSSVLVYEQYF.

This clonotype was observed a handful of times. The J gene is TRBJ2-7, the V gene TRBV7-6; D is unresolved. Near its end, the DNA agrees better with TRBJ2-1, so the J call may be wrong. CDR3 length: 14 amino acids. The germline gives CDR1 SGHVS, CDR2 FNYEAQ. The chain's CDR3 is CASSSLGSYNEQFF. CDR3 nucleotide sequence: TGTGCCAGCAGCTCCTTAGGGTCCTACAATGAGCAGTTCTTC.

The CDR3 DNA reads as TGTGCCACCAGCAGAGTCCACCCGGACAGGGGAGGGGAGACCCAGTACTTC. Translation gives CATSRVHPDRGGETQYF. The chain combines TRBV15 with TRBJ2-5; 9 positions match TRBD1. The CDR3 length is 17 residues. Germline CDR1 reads LNHNV; CDR2 reads YYDKDF (reference sequence). The V segment lost 1 base and the J segment 5 bases; nucleotides outside the gene matches: 11.